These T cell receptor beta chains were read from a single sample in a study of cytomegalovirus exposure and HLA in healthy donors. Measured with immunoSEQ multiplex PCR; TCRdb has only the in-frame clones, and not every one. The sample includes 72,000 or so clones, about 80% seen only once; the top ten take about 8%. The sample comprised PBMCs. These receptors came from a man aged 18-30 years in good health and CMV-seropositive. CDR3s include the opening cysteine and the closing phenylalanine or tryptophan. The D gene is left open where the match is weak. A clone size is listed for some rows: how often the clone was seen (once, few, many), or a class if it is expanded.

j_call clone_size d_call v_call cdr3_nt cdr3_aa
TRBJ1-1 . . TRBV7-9 TGTGCCAGCAGTGCTGACCTCGACCCCGGGACTGAAGCTTTCTTT CASSADLDPGTEAFF
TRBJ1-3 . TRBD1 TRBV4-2 TGTGCCAGCAGCCAAGATAGGGGGCCTGGAAACACCATATATTTT CASSQDRGPGNTIYF
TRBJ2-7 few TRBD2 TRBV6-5 TGTGCCAGCAGTTACTCCTTTGCGGGAGAATACGAGCAGTACTTC CASSYSFAGEYEQYF
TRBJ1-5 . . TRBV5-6 TGTGCCAGCAGCTTGGCCGGGACACTAAGCAATCAGCCCCAGCATTTT CASSLAGTLSNQPQHF
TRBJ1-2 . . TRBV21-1 TGTGCCAGCAGCAAAGGGACAGGAGGGAATGGCTACACCTTC CASSKGTGGNGYTF
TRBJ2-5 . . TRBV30 TGTGCCTGGTCCAGAGGAGGGGGCAGGGGGGAGACCCAGTACTTC CAWSRGGGRGETQYF
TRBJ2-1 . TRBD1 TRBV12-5 TGTGCTAGTGGTTTGCCGCCGGGACAGGGAGGATACAATGAGCAGTTCTTC CASGLPPGQGGYNEQFF
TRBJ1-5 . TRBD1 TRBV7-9 TGTGCCAGCAGCTTAGCTGGGACAGTAGATCAGCCCCAGCATTTT CASSLAGTVDQPQHF
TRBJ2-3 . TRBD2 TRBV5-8 TGTGCCAGCAGCTGGACTAGCGGGGGGGCAGATACGCAGTATTTT CASSWTSGGADTQYF
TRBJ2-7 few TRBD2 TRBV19 TGTGCCAGTAGGGAAGCGGGGGGGCCGTCCTACGAGCAGTACTTC CASREAGGPSYEQYF
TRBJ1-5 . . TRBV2 TGTGCCAGCAGTGGACAGTGGGGCAATCAGCCCCAGCATTTT CASSGQWGNQPQHF
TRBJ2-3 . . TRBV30 TGTGCCTGGACTAGCTCCCCAGATACGCAGTATTTT CAWTSSPDTQYF
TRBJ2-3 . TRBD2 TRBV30 TGTGCCTGGAGTTTGGGGGGGAAGTCAGATACGCAGTATTTT CAWSLGGKSDTQYF
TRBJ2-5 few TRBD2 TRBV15 TGTGCCACCAGCAGAGACCTAGCGGGGGGGATAGAGACCCAGTACTTC CATSRDLAGGIETQYF
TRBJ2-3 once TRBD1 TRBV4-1 TGCGCCAGCAGCCACAGGCAGGGGGTAGGGACAGATACGCAGTATTTT CASSHRQGVGTDTQYF
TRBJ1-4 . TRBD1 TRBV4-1 TGCGCCAGCAGCCCCGCAGAAGACAGGGGTGAAAAACTGTTTTTT CASSPAEDRGEKLFF
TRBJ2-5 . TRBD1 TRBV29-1 TGCAGCGTGGGACAGCAAGAGACCCAGTACTTC CSVGQQETQYF